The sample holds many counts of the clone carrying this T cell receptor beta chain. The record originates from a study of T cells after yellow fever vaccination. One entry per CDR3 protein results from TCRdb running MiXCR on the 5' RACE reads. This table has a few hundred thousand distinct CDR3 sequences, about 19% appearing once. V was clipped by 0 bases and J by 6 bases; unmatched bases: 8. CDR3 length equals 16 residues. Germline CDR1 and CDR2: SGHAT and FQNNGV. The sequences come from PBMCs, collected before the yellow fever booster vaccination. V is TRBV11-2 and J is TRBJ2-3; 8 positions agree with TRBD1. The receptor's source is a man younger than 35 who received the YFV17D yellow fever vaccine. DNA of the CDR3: TGTGCCAGCAGCTTAGATCTAGGCAGGGGGCTTGATACGCAGTATTTT. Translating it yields CASSLDLGRGLDTQYF.